Listed below are T cell receptor beta chains from one sample, sequenced in a study of blood T cell repertoires in COVID-19. Clones were sequenced by immunoSEQ multiplex PCR, and TCRdb holds only the in-frame ones, with some missing. The table has about 200,000 clones, 82% seen once. The sequenced sample consisted of peripheral blood. The receptors were gathered from an older woman with COVID-19, enrolled during active disease. CDR3s include the opening cysteine and the closing phenylalanine or tryptophan. The D gene is left open where the match is weak. Only some rows state a clone size, as once, few, many or a class for expanded clones.

cdr3_aa cdr3_nt j_call clone_size v_call d_call
CASSRRQSTDTQYF TGTGCCAGTAGTAGACGACAGAGCACAGATACGCAGTATTTT TRBJ2-3 once TRBV19 .
CASRLDRLRGAGELFF TGTGCCAGCAGATTGGACAGGTTGAGGGGTGCCGGGGAGCTGTTTTTT TRBJ2-2 . TRBV28 TRBD1
CASSYAGGLNTEAFF TGTGCCAGCAGTTACGCAGGAGGATTGAACACTGAAGCTTTCTTT TRBJ1-1 . TRBV6-6 .
CASRGRLYEQYF TGTGCCAGCAGGGGGCGCCTCTACGAGCAGTACTTC TRBJ2-7 . TRBV28 .
CASSWARQNGYTF TGTGCCAGCAGCTGGGCCAGACAGAATGGCTACACCTTC TRBJ1-2 . TRBV7-2 .
CASSTTSGPTYEQYF TGTGCCAGCAGCACTACTAGCGGGCCCACCTACGAGCAGTACTTC TRBJ2-7 once TRBV7-2 TRBD2
CASSLILARDNEQFF TGTGCCAGCAGCTTGATTCTAGCTAGGGATAATGAGCAGTTCTTC TRBJ2-1 . TRBV5-4 .
CASSPVSAGVGNEQFF TGTGCCAGCAGCCCAGTGTCAGCGGGAGTTGGAAATGAGCAGTTCTTC TRBJ2-1 few TRBV7-2 TRBD2
CASSRAGTGSLNTEAFF TGTGCCAGCAGTCGGGCCGGGACAGGAAGCTTGAACACTGAAGCTTTCTTT TRBJ1-1 . TRBV28 TRBD1
CASSPQQGSVNEQFF TGTGCCAGCTCACCACAACAGGGATCAGTCAATGAGCAGTTCTTC TRBJ2-1 . TRBV18 .
CASQGLAGAKETQYF TGTGCCAGCCAGGGACTAGCGGGAGCTAAAGAGACCCAGTACTTC TRBJ2-5 . TRBV5-6 TRBD2
CASSERGPNTEAFF TGTGCCAGCAGTGAAAGGGGCCCGAACACTGAAGCTTTCTTT TRBJ1-1 . TRBV6-1 .
CASSLWAGEGYTF TGTGCCAGCAGTTTATGGGCAGGGGAAGGCTACACCTTC TRBJ1-2 . TRBV28 .
CSASPSATNEKLFF TGCAGTGCTAGTCCGTCTGCAACTAATGAAAAACTGTTTTTT TRBJ1-4 . TRBV20-1 .
CASTQDRGTEAFF TGTGCCAGCACACAGGACAGGGGTACTGAAGCTTTCTTT TRBJ1-1 . TRBV25-1 TRBD1
CASSRTGNNNEQFF TGTGCCAGCAGTCGGACAGGGAACAACAATGAGCAGTTCTTC TRBJ2-1 . TRBV6-4 TRBD1
CASSERSFSTDTQYF TGTGCCAGCAGTGAGCGTTCGTTTAGCACAGATACGCAGTATTTT TRBJ2-3 . TRBV6-1 .
CASSYRGGSANEQFF TGTGCCAGCAGCTACAGGGGGGGATCCGCCAATGAGCAGTTCTTC TRBJ2-1 once TRBV7-9 .
CASSYSTGNYGYTF TGTGCCAGCAGTTACTCGACAGGAAACTATGGCTACACCTTC TRBJ1-2 . TRBV6-2/TRBV6-3 .
CASSLEGTSGINEQFF TGTGCCAGCAGCTTAGAAGGGACTAGCGGGATCAATGAGCAGTTCTTC TRBJ2-1 . TRBV7-3 TRBD2
CATRGWTGFTDTQYF TGTGCCACCAGGGGTTGGACAGGTTTCACAGATACGCAGTATTTT TRBJ2-3 few TRBV15 TRBD1
CASSLGWGQGSYEQYF TGCGCCAGCAGCTTGGGGTGGGGACAGGGATCCTACGAGCAGTACTTC TRBJ2-7 . TRBV5-1 TRBD1
CASFKTGGTDTQYF TGTGCCAGCTTTAAGACAGGGGGAACAGATACGCAGTATTTT TRBJ2-3 . TRBV6-5 TRBD1